These T cell receptor beta chains were read from a single sample in a study of siplizumab effects on memory and regulatory T cells. Produced via immunoSEQ multiplex PCR; TCRdb's table is partial and in-frame only. Among some 80,000 clones listed, approximately 95% were seen once. The sequenced material came from CD8+ T cells sorted from blood. The receptors here all came from a human donor in good health. The CDR3 runs from the conserved cysteine through the conserved F or W. A row's size may be missing; if present it is once, few, many or a size class.

TRBV11-2,.,TRBJ2-3,14,CASSATGSPDTQYF
TRBV7-3,.,TRBJ2-1,17,CASSLEGTGSTYNEQFF
TRBV9,.,TRBJ2-1,18,CASSPSGTSSSSYNEQFF
TRBV4-1,.,TRBJ1-1,15,CASSQPGRAIGGAFF
TRBV15,.,TRBJ2-3,17,CATSETLVGGLTDTQYF
TRBV7-9,.,TRBJ2-5,13,CASSKRAWETQYF
TRBV19,.,TRBJ1-1,12,CASSPTTREAFF
TRBV28,.,TRBJ2-7,14,CASRRDRDTYEQYF
TRBV7-6,.,TRBJ2-3,13,CASSRLHTDTQYF
TRBV10-2,.,TRBJ2-7,11,CATRDTDEQYF
TRBV7-6,.,TRBJ2-2,13,CASSQPRSGELFF
TRBV7-9,.,TRBJ1-4,14,CASSHSGQGAGVFF
TRBV7-3,.,TRBJ2-3,15,CASSDSGISSDTQYF
TRBV1,once,TRBJ2-7,18,CTSSHLPPHGRASHEQYF
TRBV27,.,TRBJ2-7,13,CASSLGQPAEQYF
TRBV10-1,.,TRBJ2-3,16,CASSESAGGRADTQYF
TRBV6-1,.,TRBJ2-2,16,CASSEWLAGGPGELFF
TRBV6-1,.,TRBJ1-2,14,CASSEVNSNYGYTF
TRBV19,.,TRBJ2-1,14,CASSIVREDNEQFF
TRBV19,.,TRBJ2-2,15,CASSIAGGGTGELFF
TRBV5-5,.,TRBJ2-2,15,CASSFSPGGTGELFF
TRBV27,.,TRBJ2-1,16,CASSYSGWPEYNEQFF
TRBV5-8,.,TRBJ1-1,15,CASSLVTGDTTEAFF
TRBV21-1,.,TRBJ2-7,15,CASSDPSGLSYEQYF